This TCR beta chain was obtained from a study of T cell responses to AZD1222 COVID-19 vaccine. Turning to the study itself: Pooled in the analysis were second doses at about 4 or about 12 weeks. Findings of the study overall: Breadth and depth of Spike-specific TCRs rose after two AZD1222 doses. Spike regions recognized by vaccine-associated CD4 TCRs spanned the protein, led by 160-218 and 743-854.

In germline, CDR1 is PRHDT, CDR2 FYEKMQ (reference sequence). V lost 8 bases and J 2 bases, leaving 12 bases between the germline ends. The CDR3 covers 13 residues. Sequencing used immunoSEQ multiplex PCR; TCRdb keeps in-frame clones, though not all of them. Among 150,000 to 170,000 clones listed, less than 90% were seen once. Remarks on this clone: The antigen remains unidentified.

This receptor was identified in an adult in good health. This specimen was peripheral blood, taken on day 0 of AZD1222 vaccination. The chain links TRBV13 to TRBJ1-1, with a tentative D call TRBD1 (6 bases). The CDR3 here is CASGSQGNTEAFF. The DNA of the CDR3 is TGTGCCAGCGGATCACAGGGAAACACTGAAGCTTTCTTT.